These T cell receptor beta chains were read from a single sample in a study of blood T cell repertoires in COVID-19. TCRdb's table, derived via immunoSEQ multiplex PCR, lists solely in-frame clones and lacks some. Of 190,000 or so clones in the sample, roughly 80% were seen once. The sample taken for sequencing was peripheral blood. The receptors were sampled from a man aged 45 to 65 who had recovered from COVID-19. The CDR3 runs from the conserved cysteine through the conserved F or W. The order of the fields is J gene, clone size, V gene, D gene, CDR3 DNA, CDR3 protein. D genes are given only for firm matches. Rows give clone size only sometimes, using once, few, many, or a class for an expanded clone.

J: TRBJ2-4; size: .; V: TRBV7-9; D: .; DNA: TGTGCCAGCAGCCCGTTGGGCAACATTCAGTACTTC; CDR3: CASSPLGNIQYF
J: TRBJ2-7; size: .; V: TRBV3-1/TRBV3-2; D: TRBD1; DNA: TGTGCCAGCAGCCTGGGGACAGGGTACTACGAGCAGTACTTC; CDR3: CASSLGTGYYEQYF
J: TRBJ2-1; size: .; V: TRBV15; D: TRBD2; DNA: TGTGCCACCAGCAGGCTAGCGGTCAACTACAATGAGCAGTTCTTC; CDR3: CATSRLAVNYNEQFF
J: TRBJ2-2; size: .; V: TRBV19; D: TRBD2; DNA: TGTGCCAGTAGGCCCCCTTCGGGGCGGGAGGGCCTCGGCGGGGAGCTGTTTTTT; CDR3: CASRPPSGREGLGGELFF
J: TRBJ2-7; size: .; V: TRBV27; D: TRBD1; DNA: TGTGCCAGCAGTCTAAAAGACAGGGACGAGCAGTACTTC; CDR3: CASSLKDRDEQYF
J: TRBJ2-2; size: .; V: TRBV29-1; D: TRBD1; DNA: TGCAGCGGTCAGACAGGGGGAATGGCCGGGGAGCTGTTTTTT; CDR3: CSGQTGGMAGELFF
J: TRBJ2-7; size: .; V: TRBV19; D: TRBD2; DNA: TGTGCCAGTAGTCAAGTAGCGGGAGGGCGGTACGAGCAGTACTTC; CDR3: CASSQVAGGRYEQYF
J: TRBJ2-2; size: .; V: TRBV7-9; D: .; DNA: TGTGCCAGCAGCACGTTCCCTGGGGGGAGGAACGCCGGGGAGCTGTTTTTT; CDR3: CASSTFPGGRNAGELFF
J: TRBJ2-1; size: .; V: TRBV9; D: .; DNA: TGTGCCAGCAGCGTAGCAGCAAGCGGTAGGGATGAGCAGTTCTTC; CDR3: CASSVAASGRDEQFF
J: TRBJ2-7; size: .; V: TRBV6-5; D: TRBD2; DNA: TGTGCCAGCAGAAAGGGACTAGCGGGCTACGAGCAGTACTTC; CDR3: CASRKGLAGYEQYF
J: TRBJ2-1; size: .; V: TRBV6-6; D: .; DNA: TGTGCCATGGGGGAGGGACACTACAATGAGCAGTTCTTC; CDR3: CAMGEGHYNEQFF
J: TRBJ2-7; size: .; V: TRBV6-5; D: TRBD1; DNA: TGTGCCAGCAGTCTCGTAGGGACAGGGATCCACGAGCAGTACTTC; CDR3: CASSLVGTGIHEQYF
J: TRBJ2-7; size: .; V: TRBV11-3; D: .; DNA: TGTGCCAGCAGCTTAGATTATGGCTCCGAGCAGTACTTC; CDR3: CASSLDYGSEQYF
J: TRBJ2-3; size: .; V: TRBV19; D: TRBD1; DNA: TGTGCCACACGACAGGGGCGAGATACGCAGTATTTT; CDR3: CATRQGRDTQYF
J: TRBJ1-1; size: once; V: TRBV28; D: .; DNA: TGTGCCAGCAGTTCAGTTAACACTGAAGCTTTCTTT; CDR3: CASSSVNTEAFF
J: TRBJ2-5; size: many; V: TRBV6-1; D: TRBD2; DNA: TGTGCCAGCAGTGAACTTTTAGCGGGAGGGCCCGGAGAGACCCAGTACTTC; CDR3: CASSELLAGGPGETQYF
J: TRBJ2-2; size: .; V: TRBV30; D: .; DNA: TGTGCCTGGAGTGTGGGAGACCTGATGGCCGGGGAGCTGTTTTTT; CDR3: CAWSVGDLMAGELFF
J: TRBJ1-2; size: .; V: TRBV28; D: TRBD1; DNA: TGTGCCAGCAGTCAACAGGGGATCGTCTATGGCTACACCTTC; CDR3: CASSQQGIVYGYTF
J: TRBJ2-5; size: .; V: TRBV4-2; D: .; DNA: TGTGCCAGCAGTCAAACAGGGTTTTACCAAGAGACCCAGTACTTC; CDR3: CASSQTGFYQETQYF
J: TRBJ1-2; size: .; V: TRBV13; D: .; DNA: TGTGCCAGCAGCTTAGGACAGCCCTCGGATGGCTACACCTTC; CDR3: CASSLGQPSDGYTF
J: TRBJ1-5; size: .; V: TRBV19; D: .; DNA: TGTGCCAGTAGTATAGGGGGGGGGAATAGGTGGAATCAGCCCCAGCATTTT; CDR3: CASSIGGGNRWNQPQHF
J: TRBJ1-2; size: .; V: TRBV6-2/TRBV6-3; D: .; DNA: TGTGCCAGCAGTTATACAGGGCGTGATGGCTACACCTTC; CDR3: CASSYTGRDGYTF
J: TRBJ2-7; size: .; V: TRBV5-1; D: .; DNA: TGCGCCAGCAGCGCGGTCCCCTCCTACGAGCAGTACTTC; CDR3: CASSAVPSYEQYF
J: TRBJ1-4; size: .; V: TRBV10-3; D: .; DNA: TGTGCCATCAGTGAGTCGACCAGGGAAAAACTGTTTTTT; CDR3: CAISESTREKLFF
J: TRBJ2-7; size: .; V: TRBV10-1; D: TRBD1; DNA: TGCGCCAGCAGCGGGACAGACGCCCCCTACGAGCAGTACTTC; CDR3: CASSGTDAPYEQYF
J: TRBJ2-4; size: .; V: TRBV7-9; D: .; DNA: TGTGCCAGCAGCTTACAGGCAGGGCTAGCCAAAAACATTCAGTACTTC; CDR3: CASSLQAGLAKNIQYF
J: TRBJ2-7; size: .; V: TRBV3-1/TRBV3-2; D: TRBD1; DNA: TGTGCCAGCAGCCTATGGACCGGGACAGGGGATATCGAGCAGTACTTC; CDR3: CASSLWTGTGDIEQYF
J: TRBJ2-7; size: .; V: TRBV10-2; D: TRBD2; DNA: TGCGCCAGCCGACCCGGGACTAGCGATAACGAGCAGTACTTC; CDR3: CASRPGTSDNEQYF
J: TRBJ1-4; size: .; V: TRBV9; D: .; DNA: TGTGCCAGCAGCGTAGCCCCACAGGGAAATAATGAAAAACTGTTTTTT; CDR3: CASSVAPQGNNEKLFF
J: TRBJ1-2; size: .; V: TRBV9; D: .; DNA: TGTGCCAGCAGCGACCCCGCGGGAAGCAGGGGCTACACCTTC; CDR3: CASSDPAGSRGYTF
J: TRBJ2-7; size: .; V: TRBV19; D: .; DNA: TGTGCCAGTAGTGTCGCCATAGCTTCCTACGAGCAGTACTTC; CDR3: CASSVAIASYEQYF
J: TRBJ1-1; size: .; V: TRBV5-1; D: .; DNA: TGCGCCAGCAGCTTGGCACAGAAGAACACTGAAGCTTTCTTT; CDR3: CASSLAQKNTEAFF
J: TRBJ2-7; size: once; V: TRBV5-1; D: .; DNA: TGCGCCAGCAGCTTGGACGGGGTATCCTACGAGCAGTACTTC; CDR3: CASSLDGVSYEQYF
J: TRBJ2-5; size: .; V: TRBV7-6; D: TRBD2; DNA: TGTGCCAGCAGCTTAAGTCCCGGACTAGCGGGAGGGTGGAGTGGGCCACAAGAGACCCAGTACTTC; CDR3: CASSLSPGLAGGWSGPQETQYF
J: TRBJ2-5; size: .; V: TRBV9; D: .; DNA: TGTGCCAGCAGCGTAGTAGACCAAGAGACCCAGTACTTC; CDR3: CASSVVDQETQYF
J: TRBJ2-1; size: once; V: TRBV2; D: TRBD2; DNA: TGTGCCAGCAGTGAAGGACTAGCGGGGTCCGGGACCCATGAGCAGTTCTTC; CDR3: CASSEGLAGSGTHEQFF
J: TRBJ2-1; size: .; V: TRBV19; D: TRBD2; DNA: TGTGCCAGTAGTCGGCGGGAGGCCTACAATGAGCAGTTCTTC; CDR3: CASSRREAYNEQFF
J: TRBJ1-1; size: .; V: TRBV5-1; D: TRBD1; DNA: TGCGCCAGCAGCTTGGACAGGGGGCGGGACACTGAAGCTTTCTTT; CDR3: CASSLDRGRDTEAFF
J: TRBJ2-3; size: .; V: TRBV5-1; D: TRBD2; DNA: TGCGCCAGCAGCAGATCCGGGACTAGCGGGAGTGAAGATACGCAGTATTTT; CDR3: CASSRSGTSGSEDTQYF
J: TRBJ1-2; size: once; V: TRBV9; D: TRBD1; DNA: TGTGCCAGCAGCGGCGGGGGGGTCTCCGGACAGGGCGTCGATGGCTACACCTTC; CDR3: CASSGGGVSGQGVDGYTF
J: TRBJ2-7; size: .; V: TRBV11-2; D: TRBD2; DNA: TGTGCCAGCAGCTTAGGGGGCGGGAGGTTGTCCTACGAGCAGTACTTC; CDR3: CASSLGGGRLSYEQYF
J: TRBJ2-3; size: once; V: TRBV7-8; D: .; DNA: TGTGCCAGCAGCCCTCAGCGAGAAACAGATACGCAGTATTTT; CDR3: CASSPQRETDTQYF
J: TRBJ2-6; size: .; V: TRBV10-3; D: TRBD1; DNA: TGTGCCATCAGTGGCGGGACAGGGTTGACCTCATCTGGGGCCAACGTCCTGACTTTC; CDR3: CAISGGTGLTSSGANVLTF
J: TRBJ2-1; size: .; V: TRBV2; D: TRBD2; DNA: TGTGCCAGCAGCTCAATAGCGGGAGACTCCTACAATGAGCAGTTCTTC; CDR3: CASSSIAGDSYNEQFF
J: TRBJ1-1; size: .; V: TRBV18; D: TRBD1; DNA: TGTGCCAGCTCCCCCGGGACAGGGTCGGTCACTGAAGCTTTCTTT; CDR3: CASSPGTGSVTEAFF
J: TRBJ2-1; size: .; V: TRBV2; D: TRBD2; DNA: TGTGCCAGCAGTCGAGTGCGGGAGTTGGATGAGCAGTTCTTC; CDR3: CASSRVRELDEQFF
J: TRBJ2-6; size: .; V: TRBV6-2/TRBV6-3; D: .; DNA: TGTGCCAGCAGTCCGTATGGGGGCACCATCTCTGGGGCCAACGTCCTGACTTTC; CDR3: CASSPYGGTISGANVLTF
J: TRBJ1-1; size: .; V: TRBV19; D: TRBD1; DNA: TGTGCCAGTAGTATAGAGCACAGGGGGAACACTGAAGCTTTCTTT; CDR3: CASSIEHRGNTEAFF
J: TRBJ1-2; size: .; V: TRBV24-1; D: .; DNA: TGTGCCACCCAGGACAGCTACTATGGCTACACCTTC; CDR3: CATQDSYYGYTF
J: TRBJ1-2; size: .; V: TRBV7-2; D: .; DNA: TGTGCCAGCAGCTTGGACAGCTTCTATGGCTACACCTTC; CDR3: CASSLDSFYGYTF